This T cell receptor beta chain is from a study of blood T cell repertoires in COVID-19. Across the study: Sites across the United States, Italy and Spain contributed samples from acute and convalescent COVID-19.

Authors' methods: How many nucleated cells were present was estimated from reference gene primer amplification. The repertoire was sequenced with immunoSEQ multiplex PCR; TCRdb's copy has only in-frame clones and lacks some. That table supplies the V and J calls and clone size; D and trimming were determined from the DNA. The top ten hold roughly 13% of the sample, which has about 100,000 clones, about 82% seen once. Germline V gives CDR1 SGHVS, CDR2 FNYEAQ. V lost 1 base to trimming and J lost 1 base, with 8 bases between them. The CDR3 has 14 amino acids. The sample comprised peripheral blood. The chain has TRBV7-6 and TRBJ2-7; no definite D call. The sequence came from a man aged 45-65 years with active or convalescent COVID-19. CDR3 nucleotide sequence: TGTGCCAGCAGCTTAGGGTACTTGTCCTACGAGCAGTACTTC. Translation gives CASSLGYLSYEQYF.